Given below is one T cell receptor beta chain in context. Its specificity is unknown. These data originate in a study of T-cell memory formation after mild COVID-19. V lost 7 bases, J lost 5 bases, and 15 bases stayed unmatched. The CDR3 is 17 residues long. Germline CDR1 reads LNHDA; CDR2 reads SQIVND (reference sequence). Study conclusions and caveats: There was a balanced CD4/CD8 profile in clones contracting day 15 to 85, and later expanders leaned CD4+.

TCRdb redid the calling of the 5' RACE reads with MiXCR, one entry per CDR3 protein. The sample includes 390,000 or so distinct CDR3 sequences, 15% to 20% of them seen just once. Sequencing input: PBMCs or a T cell subset sorted from them (not recorded which). This chain uses TRBV19 with TRBJ2-2; TRBD1 matches at 8 bases. This TCR was recovered from a man in his late teens or twenties who had mild COVID-19 (a few samples of this study predate the infection). Cell type and time point are not known. DNA for the CDR3: TGTGCCAGTAAGCTTTTGCCTGGACAGGGTCATACCGGGGAGCTGTTTTTT. Protein product: CASKLLPGQGHTGELFF. The whole variable domain, filled in from reference TRBV19 and TRBJ2-2, reads DGGITQSPKYLFRKEGQNVTLSCEQNLNHDAMYWYRQDPGQGLRLIYYSQIVNDFQKGDIAEGYSVSREKKESFPLTVTSAQKNPTAFYLCASKLLPGQGHTGELFFGEGSRLTVL.